This record covers a single TCR beta chain. Assay used: immunoSEQ multiplex PCR; TCRdb lists only in-frame clones, some missing. The table has approximately 50,000 clones, approximately 86% seen once. This sample is drawn from a study of OX40 agonist ivuxolimab in advanced cancers. Germline assignment: CDR1 SGHRS and CDR2 YFSETQ. The CDR3 sequence is 13 residues long. Trimming pared 5 bases from V and 12 bases from J, leaving 20 bases between. The clonotype originates from an adult with an advanced solid tumor such as melanoma, head and neck, liver or kidney cancer. The sample consisted of CD4+ or CD8+ T cells sorted from blood, taken in a trial of the OX40 agonist ivuxolimab. The chain links TRBV5-1 to TRBJ1-1; possible D gene TRBD1, 6 bases. The CDR3 sequence: CASRNGGKGDPFF. DNA for the CDR3: TGCGCCAGCAGGAACGGGGGGAAGGGGGACCCTTTCTTT.